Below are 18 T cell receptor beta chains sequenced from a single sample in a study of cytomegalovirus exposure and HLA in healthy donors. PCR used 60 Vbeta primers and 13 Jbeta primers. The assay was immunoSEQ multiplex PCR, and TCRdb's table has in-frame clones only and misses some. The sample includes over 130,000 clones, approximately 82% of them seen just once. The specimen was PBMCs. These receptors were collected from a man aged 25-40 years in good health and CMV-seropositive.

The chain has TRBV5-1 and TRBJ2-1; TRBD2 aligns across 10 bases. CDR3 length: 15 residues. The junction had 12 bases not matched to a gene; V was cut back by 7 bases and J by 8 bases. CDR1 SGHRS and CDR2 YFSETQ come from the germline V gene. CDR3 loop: CASQTSGGAGDEQFF. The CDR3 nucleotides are TGCGCCAGCCAGACCAGCGGGGGGGCCGGGGATGAGCAGTTCTTC. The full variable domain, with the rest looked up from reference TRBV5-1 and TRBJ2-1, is KAGVTQTPRYLIKTRGQQVTLSCSPISGHRSVSWYQQTPGQGLQFLFEYFSETQRNKGNFPGRFSGRQFSNSRSEMNVSTLELGDSALYLCASQTSGGAGDEQFFGPGTRLTVL.

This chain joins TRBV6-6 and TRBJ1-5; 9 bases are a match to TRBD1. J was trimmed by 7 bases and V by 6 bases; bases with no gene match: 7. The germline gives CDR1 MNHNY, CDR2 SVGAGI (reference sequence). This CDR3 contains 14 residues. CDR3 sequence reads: CASSRQGVRQPQHF. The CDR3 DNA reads TGTGCCAGCAGCCGACAGGGGGTACGGCAGCCCCAGCATTTT.

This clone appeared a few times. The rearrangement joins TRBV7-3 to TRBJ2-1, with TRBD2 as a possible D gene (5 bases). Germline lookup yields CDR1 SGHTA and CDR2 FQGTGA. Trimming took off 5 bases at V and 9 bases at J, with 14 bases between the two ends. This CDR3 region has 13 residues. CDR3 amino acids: CASSPQSGIEQFF. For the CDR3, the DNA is TGTGCCAGCAGCCCTCAGTCGGGGATTGAGCAGTTCTTC.

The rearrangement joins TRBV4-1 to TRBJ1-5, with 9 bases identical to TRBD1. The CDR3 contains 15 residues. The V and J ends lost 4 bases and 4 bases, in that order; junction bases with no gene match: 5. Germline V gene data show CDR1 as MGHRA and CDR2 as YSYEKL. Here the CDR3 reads CASSLLDRGNQPQHF. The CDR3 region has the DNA TGCGCCAGCAGCCTCCTCGACAGGGGGAATCAGCCCCAGCATTTT.

The CDR3 here is CASSPPSAGYQPQHF. The CDR3 region has the DNA TGTGCCAGCAGCCCGCCGTCGGCAGGGTATCAGCCCCAGCATTTT. The chain couples TRBV7-2 to TRBJ1-5; tentative D call: TRBD1 (5 bases). The V and J ends lost 5 bases and 5 bases respectively, with 16 bases between them. Germline values: CDR1 SGHTA, CDR2 FQGNSA. This CDR3 comprises 15 residues.

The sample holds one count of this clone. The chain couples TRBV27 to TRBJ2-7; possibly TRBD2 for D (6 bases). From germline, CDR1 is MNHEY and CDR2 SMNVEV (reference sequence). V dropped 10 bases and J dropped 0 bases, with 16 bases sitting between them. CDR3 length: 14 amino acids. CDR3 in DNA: TGTGCCACCAGACTAGTTCGGAGCTCCTACGAGCAGTACTTC. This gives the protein CATRLVRSSYEQYF.

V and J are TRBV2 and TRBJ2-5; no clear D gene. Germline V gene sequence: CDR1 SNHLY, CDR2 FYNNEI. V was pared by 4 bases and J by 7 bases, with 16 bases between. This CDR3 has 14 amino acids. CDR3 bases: TGTGCCAGCAGTGGGGTGGTGGGCGAGTTGACCCAGTACTTC. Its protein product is CASSGVVGELTQYF.

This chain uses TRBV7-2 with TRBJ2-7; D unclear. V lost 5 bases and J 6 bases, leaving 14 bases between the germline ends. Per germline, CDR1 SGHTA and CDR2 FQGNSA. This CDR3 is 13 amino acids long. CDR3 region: CASSPRSSREQYF. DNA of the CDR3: TGTGCCAGCAGCCCCAGGTCCTCCCGCGAGCAGTACTTC.

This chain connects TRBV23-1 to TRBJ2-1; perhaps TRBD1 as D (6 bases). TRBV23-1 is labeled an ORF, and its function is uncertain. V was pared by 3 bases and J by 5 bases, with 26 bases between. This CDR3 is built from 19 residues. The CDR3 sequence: CASSHSPSYIRQADNEQFF. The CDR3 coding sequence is TGCGCCAGCAGTCATTCTCCTTCATATATCCGACAGGCCGACAATGAGCAGTTCTTC.

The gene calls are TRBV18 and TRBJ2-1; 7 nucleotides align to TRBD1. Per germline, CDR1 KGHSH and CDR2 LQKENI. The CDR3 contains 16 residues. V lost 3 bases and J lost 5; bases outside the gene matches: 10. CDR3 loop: CASSPPPGQFNNEQFF. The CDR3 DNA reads TGTGCCAGCTCACCCCCACCGGGACAGTTTAACAATGAGCAGTTCTTC.

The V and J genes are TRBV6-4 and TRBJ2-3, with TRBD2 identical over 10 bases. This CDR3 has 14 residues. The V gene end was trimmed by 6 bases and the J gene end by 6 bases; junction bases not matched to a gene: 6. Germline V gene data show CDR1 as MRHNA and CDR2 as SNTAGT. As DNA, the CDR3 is TGTGCCAGCAGCCTAGCGGGGGCTAGGGATACGCAGTATTTT. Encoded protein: CASSLAGARDTQYF.

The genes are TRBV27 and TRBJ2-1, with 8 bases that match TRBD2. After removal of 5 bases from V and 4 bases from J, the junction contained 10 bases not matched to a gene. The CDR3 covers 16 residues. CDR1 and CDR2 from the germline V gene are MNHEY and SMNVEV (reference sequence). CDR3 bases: TGTGCCAGCAGTCCTCCCCCCAGCGGGAGATACAATGAGCAGTTCTTC. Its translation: CASSPPPSGRYNEQFF.

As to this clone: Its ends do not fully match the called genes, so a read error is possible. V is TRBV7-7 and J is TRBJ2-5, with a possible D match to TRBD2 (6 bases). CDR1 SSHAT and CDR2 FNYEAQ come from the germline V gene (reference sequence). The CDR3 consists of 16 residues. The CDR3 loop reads CASSPRLVAVQETQYF. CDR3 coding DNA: TGTGCTAGCAGCCCCCGACTGGTAGCGGTGCAAGAGACCCAGTACTTC.

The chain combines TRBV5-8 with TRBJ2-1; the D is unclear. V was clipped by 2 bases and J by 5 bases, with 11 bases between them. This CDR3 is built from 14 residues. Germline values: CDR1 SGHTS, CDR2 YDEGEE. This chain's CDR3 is CASSFGSPNNEQFF. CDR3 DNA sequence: TGTGCCAGCAGCTTCGGTAGCCCGAACAATGAGCAGTTCTTC.

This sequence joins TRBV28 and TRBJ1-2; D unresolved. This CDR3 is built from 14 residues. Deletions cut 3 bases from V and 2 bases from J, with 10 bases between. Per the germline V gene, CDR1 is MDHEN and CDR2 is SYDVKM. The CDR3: CASSLWGANYGYTF. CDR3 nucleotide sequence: TGTGCCAGCAGTTTGTGGGGAGCCAACTATGGCTACACCTTC.

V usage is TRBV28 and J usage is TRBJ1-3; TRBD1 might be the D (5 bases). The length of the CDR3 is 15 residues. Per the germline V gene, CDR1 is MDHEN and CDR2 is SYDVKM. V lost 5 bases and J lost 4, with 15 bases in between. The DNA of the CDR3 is TGTGCCAGCAGTCCCCCTGCCAGGGTAGGAAACACCATATATTTT. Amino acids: CASSPPARVGNTIYF.

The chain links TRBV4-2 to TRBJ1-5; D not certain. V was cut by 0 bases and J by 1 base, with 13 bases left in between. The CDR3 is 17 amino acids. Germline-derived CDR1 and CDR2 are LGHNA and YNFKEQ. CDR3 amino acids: CASSQDRNSQSNQPQHF. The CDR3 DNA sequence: TGTGCCAGCAGCCAAGATAGGAACAGCCAGAGCAATCAGCCCCAGCATTTT.

In DNA, the CDR3 is TGCAGCGTCCGGGACAGAAGAGACTACGAGCAGTACTTC. Translated, it gives CSVRDRRDYEQYF. The genes are TRBV29-1 and TRBJ2-7; 7 nucleotides align to TRBD1. Germline CDR1 reads SQVTM; CDR2 reads ANQGSEA. The CDR3 has 13 amino acids. The ends lost 6 bases at V and 3 bases at J; junction bases unmatched: 8.